This T cell receptor beta chain comes out of a study of shared clonotypes between healthy human individuals. Repertoires were generated with immunoSEQ multiplex PCR, while TCRdb's copy carries only in-frame clones and drops some. The data hold fewer than 1.6 million clones, with around 98.5% observed a single time. Trimming at V came to 5 bases and at J to 4 bases, leaving 14 bases not matched to a gene. This CDR3 is 17 amino acids long. Germline assignment: CDR1 SGHNT and CDR2 YYREEE (reference sequence). Notes on the study in general: Sampling covered nothing but blood. Tissue TCR repertoires likely differ from those found in blood.

CD45RA-negative memory and CD45RA+ naive subsets were split from the CD4+ cells. On this clone itself: The antigen is undetermined.

Sequencing used naive CD4+ T cells sorted from blood. As to subset: CD45RA+ positively selected. The chain employs TRBV5-4 and TRBJ2-7; 11 nucleotides align to TRBD2. The TCR comes from a man aged 25 to 40 in good health. The CDR3 region is CASRPGLAETRRYEQYF. In DNA form, the CDR3 reads TGTGCCAGCAGACCGGGACTAGCGGAAACAAGGAGGTACGAGCAGTACTTC.